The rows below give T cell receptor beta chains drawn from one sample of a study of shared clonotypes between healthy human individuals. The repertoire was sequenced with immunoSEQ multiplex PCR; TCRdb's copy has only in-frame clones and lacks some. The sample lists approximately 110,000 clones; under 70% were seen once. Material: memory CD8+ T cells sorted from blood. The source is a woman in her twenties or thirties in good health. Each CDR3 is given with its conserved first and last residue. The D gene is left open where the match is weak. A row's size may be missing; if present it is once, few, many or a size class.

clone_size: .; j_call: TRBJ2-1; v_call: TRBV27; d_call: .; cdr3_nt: TGTGCCAGCAGTTTAGAAGGGTACAATGAGCAGTTCTTC; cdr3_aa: CASSLEGYNEQFF
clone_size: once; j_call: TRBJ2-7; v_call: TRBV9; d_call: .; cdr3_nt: TGTGCCAGCAGCGTAGGGCCCCGTCGTTTGAGTACCGAGCAGTACTTC; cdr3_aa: CASSVGPRRLSTEQYF
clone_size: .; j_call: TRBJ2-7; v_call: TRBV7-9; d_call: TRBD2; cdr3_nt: TGTGCCAGCAGCTTGGGGTCTAGCGGAGCCTACGAGCAGTACTTC; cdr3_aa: CASSLGSSGAYEQYF
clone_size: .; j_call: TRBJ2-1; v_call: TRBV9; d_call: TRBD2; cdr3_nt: TGTGCCAGCAGCGAACTAGCGGGAATAAACTATGAGCAGTTCTTC; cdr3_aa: CASSELAGINYEQFF
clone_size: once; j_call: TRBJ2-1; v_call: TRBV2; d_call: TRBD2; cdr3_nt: TGTGCCAGCGGCGGGAGGAGGTGGGATGAGCAGTTCTTC; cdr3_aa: CASGGRRWDEQFF
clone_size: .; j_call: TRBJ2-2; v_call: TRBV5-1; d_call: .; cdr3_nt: TGCGCCAGCAGCTTGGGTACTGCAACGAACACCGGGGAGCTGTTTTTT; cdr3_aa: CASSLGTATNTGELFF
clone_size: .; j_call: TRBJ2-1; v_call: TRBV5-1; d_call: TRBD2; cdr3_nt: TGCGCCAGCAGCTTGGTGGCTAGCGGGAGTGGGGGCAATGAGCAGTTCTTC; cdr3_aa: CASSLVASGSGGNEQFF
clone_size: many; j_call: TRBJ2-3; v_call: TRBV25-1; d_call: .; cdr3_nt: TGTGCCAGCAGTGAAGGGGGGGGCTTCGCCACAGATACGCAGTATTTT; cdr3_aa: CASSEGGGFATDTQYF
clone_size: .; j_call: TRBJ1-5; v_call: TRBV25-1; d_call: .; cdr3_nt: TGTGCCAGCTCACAGGGTAACAATCAGCCCCAGCATTTT; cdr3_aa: CASSQGNNQPQHF
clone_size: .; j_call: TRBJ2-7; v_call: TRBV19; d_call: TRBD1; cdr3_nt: TGTGCCAGTAGAAACCGGGACAGGTATTCCTACGAGCAGTACTTC; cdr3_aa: CASRNRDRYSYEQYF
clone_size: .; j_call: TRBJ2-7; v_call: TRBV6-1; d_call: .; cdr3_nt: TGTGCCAGCAGTGAAGTCAGCTACGAGCAGTACTTC; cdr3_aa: CASSEVSYEQYF
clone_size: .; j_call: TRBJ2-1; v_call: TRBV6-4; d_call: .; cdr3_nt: TGTGCCAGCAGCACCGGGAACAGCTCCTACAATGAGCAGTTCTTC; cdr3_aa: CASSTGNSSYNEQFF
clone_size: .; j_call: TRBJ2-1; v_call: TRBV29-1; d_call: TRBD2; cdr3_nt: TGCAGCGCCTATAGCGGGTACAAAAATGAGCAGTTCTTC; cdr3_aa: CSAYSGYKNEQFF
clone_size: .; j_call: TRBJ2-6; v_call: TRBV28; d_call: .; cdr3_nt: TGTGCCAGCAGTCCGGACACAGACTCTGGGGCCAACGTCCTGACTTTC; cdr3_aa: CASSPDTDSGANVLTF
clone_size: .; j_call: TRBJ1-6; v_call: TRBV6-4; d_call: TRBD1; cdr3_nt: TGTGCCAGCAGTGTTCGGGACAGTTCACCCCTCCACTTT; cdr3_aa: CASSVRDSSPLHF
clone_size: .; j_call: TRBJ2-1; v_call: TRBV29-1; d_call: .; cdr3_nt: TGCAGCGTCACGCCTACTAGTGTCTCCTACAATGAGCAGTTCTTC; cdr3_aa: CSVTPTSVSYNEQFF
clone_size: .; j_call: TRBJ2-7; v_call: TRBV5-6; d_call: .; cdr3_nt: TGTGCCAGCAGCTTTTATGTGGCTTCACGGGAGTACTTC; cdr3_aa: CASSFYVASREYF
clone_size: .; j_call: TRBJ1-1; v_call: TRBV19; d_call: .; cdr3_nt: TGTGCCAGTAGTCCTGGGGCAGGAACTGAAGCTTTCTTT; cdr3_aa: CASSPGAGTEAFF
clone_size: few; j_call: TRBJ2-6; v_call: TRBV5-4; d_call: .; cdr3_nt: TGTGCCAGCAGCCCCGAGGGGGGGGTAACTGGGGCCAACGTCCTGACTTTC; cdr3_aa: CASSPEGGVTGANVLTF
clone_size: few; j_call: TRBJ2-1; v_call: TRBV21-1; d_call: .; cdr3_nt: TGTGCCAGCAGTCGGACGCCCAATGAGCAGTTCTTC; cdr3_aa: CASSRTPNEQFF
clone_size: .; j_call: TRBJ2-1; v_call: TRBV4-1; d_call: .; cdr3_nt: TGCGCCAGCAGCCATTCCGTGCCATCCTACAATGAGCAGTTCTTC; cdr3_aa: CASSHSVPSYNEQFF
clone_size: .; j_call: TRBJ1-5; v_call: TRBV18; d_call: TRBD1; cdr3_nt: TGTGCCAGCTCACCCCTCGGGACAGGCGGGGGTCGCAATCAGCCCCAGCATTTT; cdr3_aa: CASSPLGTGGGRNQPQHF
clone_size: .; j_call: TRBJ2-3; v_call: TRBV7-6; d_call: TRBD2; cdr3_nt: TGTGCCAGCAGCCTCGCACCACGGGAGGGGACGCAGTATTTT; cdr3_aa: CASSLAPREGTQYF
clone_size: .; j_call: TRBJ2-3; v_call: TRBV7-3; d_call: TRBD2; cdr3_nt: TGTGCCAGCAGCTTAACTAGCGGGCCCTCAGATACGCAGTATTTT; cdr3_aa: CASSLTSGPSDTQYF
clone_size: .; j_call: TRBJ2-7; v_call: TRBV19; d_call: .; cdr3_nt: TGTGCCAGTAGTATCGTCAGTCCCGCCTACGAGCAGTACTTC; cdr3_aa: CASSIVSPAYEQYF
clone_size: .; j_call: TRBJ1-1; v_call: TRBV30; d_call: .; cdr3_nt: TGTGCCTGGACCCGGCCAGGGGAGGGCACTGAAGCTTTCTTT; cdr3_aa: CAWTRPGEGTEAFF
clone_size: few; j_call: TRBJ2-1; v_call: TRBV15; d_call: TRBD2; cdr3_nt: TGTGCCACCAGCAGAGAGGGAGGCGGGAGCCCCTACAATGAGCAGTTCTTC; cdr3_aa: CATSREGGGSPYNEQFF
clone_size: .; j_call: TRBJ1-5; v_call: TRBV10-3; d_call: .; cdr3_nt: TGTGCCATCAGTGAGGGGCCCGGAGGAAATCAGCCCCAGCATTTT; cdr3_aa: CAISEGPGGNQPQHF
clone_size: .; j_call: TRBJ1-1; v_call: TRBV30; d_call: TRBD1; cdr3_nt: TGTGCCTGGGGGGCCCGGGACAGGGTCACTGAAGCTTTCTTT; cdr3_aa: CAWGARDRVTEAFF
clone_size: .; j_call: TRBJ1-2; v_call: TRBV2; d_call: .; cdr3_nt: TGTGCCAGCAGTGAAGAAGGGAAATACTATGGCTACACCTTC; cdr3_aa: CASSEEGKYYGYTF
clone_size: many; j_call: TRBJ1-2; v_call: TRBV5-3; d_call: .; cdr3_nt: TGTGCCAGCTCTCGGGGTTCGGGAGTGGATGGCTACACCTTC; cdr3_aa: CASSRGSGVDGYTF
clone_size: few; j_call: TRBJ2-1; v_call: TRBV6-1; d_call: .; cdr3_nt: TGTGCCAGCAGTGAACTTTCCTACAATGAGCAGTTCTTC; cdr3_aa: CASSELSYNEQFF
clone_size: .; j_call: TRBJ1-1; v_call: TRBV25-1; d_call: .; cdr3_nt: TGTGCCAGCAGGGAGGGACGGATGAACACTGAAGCTTTCTTT; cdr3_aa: CASREGRMNTEAFF
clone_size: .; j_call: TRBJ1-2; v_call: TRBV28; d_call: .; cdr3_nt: TGTGCCAGCAGCAACCCTTCCTATGGCTACACCTTC; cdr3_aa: CASSNPSYGYTF
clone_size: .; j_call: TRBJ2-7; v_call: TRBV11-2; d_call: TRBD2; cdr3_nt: TGTGCCAGCAGCGTGGCGGGAGGGCGAGGGGTAATTGACTCCTACGAGCAGTACTTC; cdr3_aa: CASSVAGGRGVIDSYEQYF
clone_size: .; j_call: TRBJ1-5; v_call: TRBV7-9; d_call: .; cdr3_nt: TGTGCCAGCACCTTTTATGACAATAGCAATCAGCCCCAGCATTTT; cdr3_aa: CASTFYDNSNQPQHF
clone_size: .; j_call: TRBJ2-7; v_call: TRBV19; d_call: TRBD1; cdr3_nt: TGTGCCAGTACCCCGGGACAGAACAACTACGAGCAGTACTTC; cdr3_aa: CASTPGQNNYEQYF
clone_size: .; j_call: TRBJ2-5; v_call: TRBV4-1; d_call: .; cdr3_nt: TGCGCCAGCAGCCAGCCAGGGGAGACCCAGTACTTC; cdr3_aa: CASSQPGETQYF
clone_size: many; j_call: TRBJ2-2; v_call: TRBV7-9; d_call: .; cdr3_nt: TGTGCCAGCAGCTTAGTATCTCGGGGAGCGAACACCGGGGAGCTGTTTTTT; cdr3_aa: CASSLVSRGANTGELFF
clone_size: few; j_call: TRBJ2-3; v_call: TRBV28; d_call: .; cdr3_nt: TGTGCCAGCAAGGGCCGGGACATCAGAATTACAGATACGCAGTATTTT; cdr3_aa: CASKGRDIRITDTQYF
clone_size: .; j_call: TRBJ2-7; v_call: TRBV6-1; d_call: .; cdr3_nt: TGTGCCAGCAGTGAAGCGGGGGCGGCCTACGAGCAGTACTTC; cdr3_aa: CASSEAGAAYEQYF
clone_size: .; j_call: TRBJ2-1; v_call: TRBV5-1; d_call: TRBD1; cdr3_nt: TGCGCCAGCAGCCTAAGACAGGGAAGCTCCTACAATGAGCAGTTCTTC; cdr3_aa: CASSLRQGSSYNEQFF
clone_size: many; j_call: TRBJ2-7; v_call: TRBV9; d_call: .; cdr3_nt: TGTGCCAGCAGCGAAGGGCAGACGTACTCCTACGAGCAGTACTTC; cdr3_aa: CASSEGQTYSYEQYF
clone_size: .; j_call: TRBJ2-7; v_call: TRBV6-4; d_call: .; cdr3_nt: TGTGCCAGCAGTGACCGGGACGACCCCTCCTACGAGCAGTACTTC; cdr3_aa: CASSDRDDPSYEQYF
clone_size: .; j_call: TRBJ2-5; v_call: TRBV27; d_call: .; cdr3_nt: TGTGCCAGCAGTTTATCGGGGGGGCTTGGAGAGACCCAGTACTTC; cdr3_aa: CASSLSGGLGETQYF
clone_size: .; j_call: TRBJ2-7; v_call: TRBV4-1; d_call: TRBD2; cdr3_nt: TGCGCCAGCAGCCAAGGGCTAGCGGGAGGATCGCGGGAGCAGTACTTC; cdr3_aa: CASSQGLAGGSREQYF
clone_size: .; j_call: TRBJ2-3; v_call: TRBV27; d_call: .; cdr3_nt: TGTGCCAGCAGTTTATTACCCCCGGGGGCGGATACGCAGTATTTT; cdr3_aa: CASSLLPPGADTQYF
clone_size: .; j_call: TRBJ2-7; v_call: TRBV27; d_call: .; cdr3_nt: TGTGCCAGCAGAACGGGATTAGGCTACGAGCAGTACTTC; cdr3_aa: CASRTGLGYEQYF
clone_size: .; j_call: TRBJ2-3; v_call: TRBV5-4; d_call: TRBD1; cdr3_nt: TGTGCCAGCAGCTGGTCGGGACAGCCCATGGATACGCAGTATTTT; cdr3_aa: CASSWSGQPMDTQYF